These T cell receptor beta chains were read from a single sample in a study of cytomegalovirus exposure and HLA in healthy donors. Profiling relied on immunoSEQ multiplex PCR, and the TCRdb table lists in-frame clones only, not all of them. This sample has 150,000 to 200,000 clones, with about four fifths found just once. Sequencing was carried out using PBMCs. These receptors came from a man aged 25-45 years in good health and CMV-seropositive. The CDR3 runs from the conserved cysteine through the conserved F or W. The D gene is left open where the match is weak. A clone size is listed for some rows: how often the clone was seen (once, few, many), or a class if it is expanded.

clone size,D gene,J gene,V gene,CDR3 DNA,CDR3 protein
-,-,TRBJ2-7,TRBV9,TGTGCCAGCAGCCCAGGTGAATACTACGAGCAGTACTTC,CASSPGEYYEQYF
-,-,TRBJ2-3,TRBV7-2,TGTGCCAGCACCGTTAGCGCTAGCACAGATACGCAGTATTTT,CASTVSASTDTQYF
-,TRBD2,TRBJ2-7,TRBV15,TGTGCCACCAGTTTAGCGGGAGGGCTATCCTACGAGCAGTACTTC,CATSLAGGLSYEQYF
-,-,TRBJ1-3,TRBV4-3,TGCGCCAGCAGCCAAGGACCTCCGGGAGCTGGAAACACCATATATTTT,CASSQGPPGAGNTIYF
once,TRBD1,TRBJ2-5,TRBV7-9,TGTGCCAGCAGCTCACAACAGGACAGGGCGGAGACCCAGTACTTC,CASSSQQDRAETQYF
-,-,TRBJ1-2,TRBV5-1,TGCGCCAGCAGCCCCCGACCCGGGGAGTATCGCTACACCTTC,CASSPRPGEYRYTF
-,-,TRBJ1-3,TRBV7-7,TGTGCCAGCAGCACGGACCCCCCGGGATCTGGAAACACCATATATTTT,CASSTDPPGSGNTIYF
-,TRBD1,TRBJ2-3,TRBV7-2,TGTGCCAGCAGCTTACGGCAGGGGGCTGCAGATACGCAGTATTTT,CASSLRQGAADTQYF
-,-,TRBJ1-5,TRBV2,TGTGCCAGCAGCTTTAGTAATCAGCCCCAGCATTTT,CASSFSNQPQHF
-,-,TRBJ2-7,TRBV28,TGTGCCAGCAGTTTATTATTAGCAGAACCTACCTACGAGCAGTACTTC,CASSLLLAEPTYEQYF
-,-,TRBJ2-3,TRBV4-3,TGCGCCAGCAGCCAAGGACAGAAAAGCACAGATGCGCAGTATTTT,CASSQGQKSTDAQYF
-,-,TRBJ1-6,TRBV9,TGTGCCAGCAGCGTAGAAAAGGGAGGGAGTTCACCCCTCCACTTT,CASSVEKGGSSPLHF
-,-,TRBJ2-7,TRBV7-9,TGTGCCAGCAGCCCGCCCGCGAATAGCGGACGCTCCTACGAGCAGTACTTC,CASSPPANSGRSYEQYF
-,-,TRBJ2-3,TRBV6-5,TGTGCCAGCTCGCGCCTCTTGGAGGATACGCAGTATTTT,CASSRLLEDTQYF
-,TRBD2,TRBJ2-1,TRBV7-9,TGTGCCAGCAGCTTAGTAGCGGGAGCCAATGAGCAGTTCTTC,CASSLVAGANEQFF
-,TRBD2,TRBJ2-1,TRBV7-9,TGTGCCAGCAGCCGCATACTAGCGGGACAGCGGGATGAGCAGTTCTTC,CASSRILAGQRDEQFF
-,-,TRBJ2-7,TRBV27,TGTGCCAGCAGTTTAAATCGGGGGACCTACGAGCAGTACTTC,CASSLNRGTYEQYF
-,TRBD2,TRBJ2-3,TRBV10-3,TGTGCCGCGCGGCCTCTTGGGCTAGCGGGGGCCACAGATACGCAGTATTTT,CAARPLGLAGATDTQYF
-,TRBD1,TRBJ2-7,TRBV2,TGTGCCAGCAGTGAAGGTGGGACAGGGGGCTACGAGCAGTACTTC,CASSEGGTGGYEQYF
-,-,TRBJ2-1,TRBV9,TGTGCCAGCAGCGAAACACCCGAAAGGGGGGGCGAGCAGTTCTTC,CASSETPERGGEQFF
-,-,TRBJ2-5,TRBV7-9,TGTTCCAGCAGCTTAGACGAGGCCGAGGAAGCCCAGTACTTC,CSSSLDEAEEAQYF
-,TRBD1,TRBJ1-3,TRBV5-1,TGCGCCAGCAGCTTTGGTACAGGGGTTTTGAACACCATATATTTT,CASSFGTGVLNTIYF
once,-,TRBJ2-3,TRBV27,TGTGCCAGCAGCCGAACACCTAGGAGGGCCAGTAGCACAGATACGCAGTATTTT,CASSRTPRRASSTDTQYF
-,-,TRBJ1-2,TRBV6-5,TGTGCCAGCAGTCCTCGGCCTAGCTATGGCTACACCTTC,CASSPRPSYGYTF
-,TRBD1,TRBJ2-5,TRBV28,TGTGCCAGCAGTCGACCGGGACAGAGACAAGAGACCCAGTACTTC,CASSRPGQRQETQYF
-,TRBD1,TRBJ1-1,TRBV5-1,TGCGCCAGCAGCCCCAGTTTGGGACAGCCAACTGAAGCTTTCTTT,CASSPSLGQPTEAFF
-,TRBD2,TRBJ2-2,TRBV5-1,TGCGCCAGCAGTTATGGTGGACTAGCGGGAGTCAACACCGGGGAGCTGTTTTTT,CASSYGGLAGVNTGELFF
-,-,TRBJ1-5,TRBV11-2,TGTGCCAGCAGCTTAGGTCACCGACAGCGGGAGCCCCAGCATTTT,CASSLGHRQREPQHF
-,TRBD1,TRBJ1-4,TRBV6-6,TGTGCCAGCAAGGGGGCGGTTGAAAAACTGTTTTTT,CASKGAVEKLFF
-,-,TRBJ1-3,TRBV5-1,TGCGCCAGCAGTTCGGACAGCGCCCTCGACTCTGGAAACACCATATATTTT,CASSSDSALDSGNTIYF
-,-,TRBJ1-2,TRBV5-8,TGTGCCAGCAGTCCCAGGACAGCACTCAACTATGGCTACACCTTC,CASSPRTALNYGYTF
-,-,TRBJ2-3,TRBV6-6,TGTGCCAGCAGTCAAAGCAGTCCCGGGAACACAGATACGCAGTATTTT,CASSQSSPGNTDTQYF
-,TRBD2,TRBJ2-5,TRBV4-3,TGCGCCAGCAGCCAAGATTGGGCGGGGGGGGCGGAGACCCAGTACTTC,CASSQDWAGGAETQYF
-,TRBD1,TRBJ2-2,TRBV27,TGTGCCAGCAGTTTAGTGGACAGGGTGGATACCGGGGAGCTGTTTTTT,CASSLVDRVDTGELFF
-,TRBD2,TRBJ2-1,TRBV18,TGTGCCAGCTCACCACAACCGGGGGGAAGAAATGAGCAGTTCTTC,CASSPQPGGRNEQFF
-,TRBD1,TRBJ2-7,TRBV27,TGTGCCAGCATAGGGACAGACTACGAGCAGTACTTC,CASIGTDYEQYF